This record looks at one T cell receptor (beta chain) sequence and its context. The antigen is not known. The germline gives CDR1 SGHVS, CDR2 FNYEAQ. The V and J ends lost 5 bases and 0 bases respectively, with 14 bases between them. This CDR3 is 16 amino acids long. The PCR used 60 Vbeta and 13 Jbeta primers. Clones were read by immunoSEQ multiplex PCR, and TCRdb kept only the in-frame ones, dropping some. The repertoire holds some 200,000 clones, with roughly 70% as singletons. These data are taken from a study of cytomegalovirus exposure and HLA in healthy donors. Regarding the study as a whole: One later analysis reportedly identified an Asian-associated ancestry cluster that showed fewer N-insertions than the roughly 720-donor mean.

This clonotype originated in a man aged 35-49 years in good health and CMV-seropositive. The chain carries TRBV7-6 and TRBJ1-3, with D possibly matching TRBD1 (6 bases). The sequenced material came from PBMCs. CDR3 bases: TGTGCCAGCAGCCAGGGACACCAGAGCTCTGGAAACACCATATATTTT. It yields the protein CASSQGHQSSGNTIYF.